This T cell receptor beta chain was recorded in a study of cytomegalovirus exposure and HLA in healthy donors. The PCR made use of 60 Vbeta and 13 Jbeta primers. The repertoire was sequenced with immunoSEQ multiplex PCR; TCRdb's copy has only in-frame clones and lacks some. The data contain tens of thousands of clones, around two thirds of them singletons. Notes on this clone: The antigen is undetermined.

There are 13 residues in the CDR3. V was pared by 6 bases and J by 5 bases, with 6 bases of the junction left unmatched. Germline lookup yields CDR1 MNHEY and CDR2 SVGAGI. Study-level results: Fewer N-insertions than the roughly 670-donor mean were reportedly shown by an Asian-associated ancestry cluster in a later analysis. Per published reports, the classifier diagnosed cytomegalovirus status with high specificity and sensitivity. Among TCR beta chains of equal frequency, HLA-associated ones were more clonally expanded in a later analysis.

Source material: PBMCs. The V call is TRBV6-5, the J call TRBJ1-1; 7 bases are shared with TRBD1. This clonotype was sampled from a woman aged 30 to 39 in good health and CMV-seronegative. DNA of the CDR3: TGTGCCAGCAGCTGGAACAGGGGAACTGAAGCTTTCTTT. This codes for CASSWNRGTEAFF.